These 27 T cell receptor beta chains came from one sample sequenced in a study of beta chain features in type 1 diabetes. Sequenced material consisted of expressed TCRB transcripts (all of the isolated RNA was reverse transcribed). Repertoires were generated with immunoSEQ multiplex PCR, while TCRdb's copy carries only in-frame clones and drops some. This table has a few hundred thousand clones, roughly 12% appearing once. The specimen sequenced was naive CD4+ T cells from blood. These receptors came from a man younger than 35 in good health.

This clone was seen more than once but under ten times. The chain links TRBV7-3 to TRBJ2-2, with D uncertain. This CDR3 spans 15 amino acids. V lost 10 bases and J lost 5, with 20 bases in between. Germline V gives CDR1 SGHTA, CDR2 FQGTGA. The CDR3 spells CATSLGSSRTGELFF. In DNA, the CDR3 is TGTGCCACCAGTTTAGGGTCCAGCAGGACCGGGGAGCTGTTTTTT.

The chain carries TRBV7-9 and TRBJ2-2, with TRBD1 matching 7 bases. CDR3 length: 14 amino acids. Germline values: CDR1 SEHNR, CDR2 FQNEAQ (reference sequence). J gave up 7 bases and V 3 bases, and 5 bases lay outside the gene matches. The CDR3 here is CASSFAGGGGELFF. CDR3 sequence (DNA): TGTGCCAGCAGCTTTGCAGGGGGTGGCGGGGAGCTGTTTTTT.

This chain links TRBV2 with TRBJ2-3; TRBD2 aligns across 11 bases. CDR3 size: 12 residues. J gave up 9 bases and V 7 bases, and 3 bases lay outside the gene matches. The germline V gene encodes CDR1 SNHLY and CDR2 FYNNEI. The CDR3 bases are TGTGCCAGCATGTTAGCGGGAGGGACGCAGTATTTT. Amino acids: CASMLAGGTQYF.

The chain employs TRBV19 and TRBJ2-1; D possibly corresponds to TRBD1 (6 bases). Trimming took off 8 bases at V and 3 bases at J, with 17 bases between the two ends. CDR1 and CDR2 (germline): LNHDA, SQIVND (reference sequence). The CDR3 loop spans 15 amino acids. CDR3 region: CASSPRDIHYNEQFF. The CDR3 bases are TGTGCCAGTTCCCCTAGGGACATTCACTACAATGAGCAGTTCTTC. Drawing the rest from reference TRBV19 and TRBJ2-1, the complete variable domain is DGGITQSPKYLFRKEGQNVTLSCEQNLNHDAMYWYRQDPGQGLRLIYYSQIVNDFQKGDIAEGYSVSREKKESFPLTVTSAQKNPTAFYLCASSPRDIHYNEQFFGPGTRLTVL.

The chain links TRBV18 to TRBJ1-5; D unclear. Trimming pared 2 bases from V and 8 bases from J, leaving 19 bases between. The CDR3 extends over 16 amino acids. From germline, CDR1 is KGHSH and CDR2 LQKENI. The CDR3 sequence: CASSPYERVLLEPQHF. In DNA form, the CDR3 reads TGTGCCAGCTCACCATACGAGAGGGTATTGCTGGAGCCCCAGCATTTT.

In this sample, this clone turned up a few times. Other DNA sequences in this specimen translate into the identical CDR3. This rearrangement joins TRBV19 to TRBJ2-7, with D perhaps TRBD1 (5 bases). The CDR3 runs 14 residues. Germline V gene lookup returns CDR1 LNHDA and CDR2 SQIVND (reference sequence). V shed 1 base and J shed 2 bases, with 9 bases lying between them. CDR3 bases: TGTGCCAGTAGTATAGGTGGCAGGGCCTACGAGCAGTACTTC. It encodes CASSIGGRAYEQYF.

CDR3 nucleotide sequence: TGTGCCAGCAGCTCCACTAGCGGGAGGGGATGGTTGTTCTTC. Its protein is CASSSTSGRGWLFF. The V gene is TRBV7-2, the J gene TRBJ2-1; 13 positions agree with TRBD2. The V gene end was trimmed by 4 bases and the J gene end by 15 bases; junction bases not matched to a gene: 9. The CDR3 totals 14 residues. Per the germline V gene, CDR1 is SGHTA and CDR2 is FQGNSA.

This clone was counted a few times. The chain has TRBV7-2 and TRBJ2-4; 8 positions agree with TRBD2. Germline V gene lookup returns CDR1 SGHTA and CDR2 FQGNSA. V was pared by 4 bases and J by 1 base, with 6 bases of the junction left unmatched. There are 16 residues in the CDR3. The CDR3 bases are TGTGCCAGCAGCTCCCCGGCTAGCGGGGCCAAAAACATTCAGTACTTC. This encodes CASSSPASGAKNIQYF.

This clone appeared a few times. This chain uses TRBV27 with TRBJ2-1; 10 bases match TRBD1. The CDR3 sequence is 14 residues long. Germline assignment: CDR1 MNHEY and CDR2 SMNVEV (reference sequence). The ends lost 4 bases at V and 9 bases at J; junction bases unmatched: 6. CDR3 nucleotides: TGTGCCAGCAGTTCACGACAGGGGGCTCGTGAGCAGTTCTTC. Amino acids: CASSSRQGAREQFF.

The chain employs TRBV11-2 and TRBJ2-3; D call uncertain. Trimming removed 1 base at V and 0 bases at J, with 11 bases between. The CDR3 length is 16 residues. Germline assignment: CDR1 SGHAT and CDR2 FQNNGV. CDR3 in DNA: TGTGCCAGCAGCTTAGCGGGTGCGGCTAGCACAGATACGCAGTATTTT. It yields the protein CASSLAGAASTDTQYF.

This clone has more than one count but fewer than ten. The V call is TRBV7-3, the J call TRBJ1-1; D may be TRBD1 (5 bases). V was pared by 0 bases and J by 8 bases, with 10 bases between. Germline CDR1 is SGHTA and CDR2 is FQGTGA. The CDR3 length is 13 residues. CDR3 residues: CASSLTIGQEAFF. CDR3 coding DNA: TGTGCCAGCAGCTTAACCATCGGACAAGAAGCTTTCTTT.

This clone was found a few times. The chain combines TRBV11-3 with TRBJ2-2; TRBD2 aligns across 14 bases. CDR1 is SGHNT, CDR2 YENEEA, per germline. The ends lost 5 bases at V and 5 bases at J; junction bases unmatched: 4. This CDR3 is 16 amino acids long. Written as DNA, the CDR3 is TGTGCCAGCAGCCTCGGGACTAGCGGGAGTACCGGGGAGCTGTTTTTT. It is translated as CASSLGTSGSTGELFF.

The V and J genes are TRBV5-1 and TRBJ2-2, with D maybe TRBD2 (6 bases). The germline V and J ends were trimmed by 5 bases and 0 bases, with 8 bases remaining between them. The germline V gene has CDR1 SGHRS and CDR2 YFSETQ. The length of the CDR3 is 14 residues. The CDR3 coding sequence is TGCGCCAGCAGGGGGGACTCGAACACCGGGGAGCTGTTTTTT. As protein: CASRGDSNTGELFF.

The chain uses TRBV19 and TRBJ1-1; 9 positions agree with TRBD1. The V segment lost 4 bases and the J segment 0 bases; nucleotides outside the gene matches: 3. This CDR3 region has 15 residues. Germline CDR1 reads LNHDA; CDR2 reads SQIVND (reference sequence). CDR3 residues: CASSNTGGMNTEAFF. DNA for the CDR3: TGTGCCAGTAGTAACACAGGGGGCATGAACACTGAAGCTTTCTTT.

The sample holds a few counts of this clone. This chain uses TRBV27 with TRBJ2-7; 11 bases map to TRBD1. In germline, CDR1 is MNHEY, CDR2 SMNVEV (reference sequence). V trimming: 7 bases; J trimming: 5 bases; junction bases outside the gene matches: 10. This CDR3 region has 15 residues. DNA of the CDR3: TGTGCCAGCACCCCAGGACAGGGGGCGGTCCACGAGCAGTACTTC. The encoded protein is CASTPGQGAVHEQYF.

This clone was recorded a few times. The same CDR3 also results from other DNA sequences found in this sample. The chain employs TRBV15 and TRBJ2-1; D not certain. This CDR3 comprises 14 residues. Trimming shortened V by 1 base and J by 4 bases, and 8 bases separated the two germline ends. Per the germline V gene, CDR1 is LNHNV and CDR2 is YYDKDF (reference sequence). In DNA, the CDR3 is TGTGCCACCAGCAGAGCGAGTCGTTACAATGAGCAGTTCTTC. This gives the protein CATSRASRYNEQFF.

The genes are TRBV9 and TRBJ2-1, with D possibly matching TRBD1 (5 bases). Germline CDR1 is SGDLS and CDR2 is YYNGEE. This CDR3 is 15 amino acids long. Trimming took 2 bases from V and 5 from J, leaving 14 bases between them. The CDR3 region has the DNA TGTGCCAGCAGCGTCGGCCAGGGCCCCAACAATGAGCAGTTCTTC. Translated: CASSVGQGPNNEQFF.

The chain joins TRBV5-1 to TRBJ1-1, with D unresolved. V gave up 0 bases and J gave up 6 bases, with 9 bases separating them. The CDR3 runs to 13 residues. CDR1 and CDR2 from the germline V gene are SGHRS and YFSETQ. CDR3 DNA sequence: TGCGCCAGCAGCTTGGCGGGTTATCCTGAAGCTTTCTTT. Its translation: CASSLAGYPEAFF.

This clone was detected only a few times. The chain uses TRBV28 and TRBJ1-2, with TRBD1 as a possible D gene (6 bases). CDR3 length: 15 residues. Deletions cut 4 bases from V and 2 bases from J, with 14 bases between. Germline values: CDR1 MDHEN, CDR2 SYDVKM. CDR3 DNA sequence: TGTGCCAGCAGTTCAACAGGGTGGGCGAACTATGGCTACACCTTC. Protein sequence: CASSSTGWANYGYTF.

Only a few counts were recorded for this clone. V usage is TRBV7-9 and J usage is TRBJ1-1; 11 bases are a match to TRBD1. CDR1 is SEHNR and CDR2 is FQNEAQ in the germline V gene (reference sequence). V was pared by 4 bases and J by 5 bases, with 3 bases of the junction left unmatched. The CDR3 spans 14 residues. The CDR3 DNA sequence: TGTGCCAGCAGCTCGGACAGGGGGCTGACTGAAGCTTTCTTT. Its protein is CASSSDRGLTEAFF.

The rearrangement links TRBV7-9 to TRBJ2-7; 10 nucleotides agree with TRBD2. The CDR3 sequence is 13 residues long. Germline V lookup: CDR1 SEHNR, CDR2 FQNEAQ (reference sequence). V dropped 7 bases and J dropped 5; count of bases not matched to a gene: 5. The CDR3 loop reads CASTLAGADEQYF. The CDR3 DNA sequence: TGTGCCAGCACCCTAGCGGGAGCGGACGAGCAGTACTTC.

The J gene is TRBJ2-2, the V gene TRBV5-4; 9 nucleotides match TRBD2. V lost 0 bases, J lost 5 bases, and 2 bases stayed unmatched. The CDR3 runs 15 residues. Germline CDR1 SGHNT, CDR2 YYREEE (reference sequence). The CDR3 spells CASSLVGLATGELFF. The CDR3, as DNA: TGTGCCAGCAGCTTGGTAGGACTAGCGACCGGGGAGCTGTTTTTT.

This clone was observed a few times. J is TRBJ1-5 and V is TRBV7-2; maybe TRBD1 (5 bases). Germline CDR1 reads SGHTA; CDR2 reads FQGNSA. This CDR3 has 15 amino acids. V was clipped by 1 base and J by 4 bases, with 11 bases between them. The CDR3 here is CASSLGSGGNQPQHF. CDR3 DNA sequence: TGTGCCAGCAGCTTAGGTTCGGGGGGGAATCAGCCCCAGCATTTT.

This clone was counted a few times. This chain uses TRBV18 with TRBJ1-1; 11 bases line up with TRBD1. The germline V gene encodes CDR1 KGHSH and CDR2 LQKENI. Trimming took 3 bases from V and 5 from J; bases not matched to a gene: 5. The CDR3 runs 15 residues. The DNA of the CDR3 is TGTGCCAGCTCACCCTCCGGGACAGGGGGAACTGAAGCTTTCTTT. It is translated as CASSPSGTGGTEAFF. The variable domain in full, with the rest retrieved from reference TRBV18 and TRBJ1-1, is NAGVMQNPRHLVRRRGQEARLRCSPMKGHSHVYWYRQLPEEGLKFMVYLQKENIIDESGMPKERFSAEFPKEGPSILRIQQVVRGDSAAYFCASSPSGTGGTEAFFGQGTRLTVV.

The rearrangement links TRBV29-1 to TRBJ1-2; 8 bases align to TRBD1. With 6 bases clipped from V and 6 bases from J, the junction kept 12 bases outside the gene matches. The CDR3 covers 14 residues. Germline CDR1 SQVTM, CDR2 ANQGSEA. Here the CDR3 DNA reads TGCAGCGTGGGGACAGGCCTAACCGTTGATGGCTACACCTTC. Translating it yields CSVGTGLTVDGYTF.

V usage is TRBV6-6 and J usage is TRBJ2-1; D unresolved. The germline V and J ends were trimmed by 5 bases and 5 bases, with 10 bases remaining between them. Germline V gives CDR1 MNHNY, CDR2 SVGAGI (reference sequence). CDR3 length: 13 residues. In nucleotides, the CDR3 is TGTGCCAGCAGTACCCAATACAACAATGAGCAGTTCTTC. This sequence encodes CASSTQYNNEQFF.

This clone was observed a handful of times. V gene TRBV7-9 combines with J gene TRBJ2-1; TRBD2 matches 11 bases. V gave up 5 bases and J gave up 9 bases; unmatched junction bases: 12. Per germline, CDR1 SEHNR and CDR2 FQNEAQ (reference sequence). CDR3 length equals 16 residues. CDR3 nucleotide sequence: TGTGCCAGCAGCCCACCCGGACTAGCGGGCTCTAGTGAGCAGTTCTTC. It specifies CASSPPGLAGSSEQFF.